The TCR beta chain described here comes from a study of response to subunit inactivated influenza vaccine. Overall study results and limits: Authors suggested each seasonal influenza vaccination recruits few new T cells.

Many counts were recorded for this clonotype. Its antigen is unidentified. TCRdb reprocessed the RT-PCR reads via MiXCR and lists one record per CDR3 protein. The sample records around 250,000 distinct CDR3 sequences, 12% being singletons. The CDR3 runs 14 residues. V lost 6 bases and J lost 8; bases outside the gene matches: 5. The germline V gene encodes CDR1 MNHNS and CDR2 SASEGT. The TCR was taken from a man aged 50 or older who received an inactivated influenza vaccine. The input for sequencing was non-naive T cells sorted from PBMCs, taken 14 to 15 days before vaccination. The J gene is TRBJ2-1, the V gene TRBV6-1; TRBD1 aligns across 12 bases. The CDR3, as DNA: TGTGCCAGCAGGCCCGGGACAGGGGGCTATGAGCAGTTCTTC. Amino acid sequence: CASRPGTGGYEQFF.